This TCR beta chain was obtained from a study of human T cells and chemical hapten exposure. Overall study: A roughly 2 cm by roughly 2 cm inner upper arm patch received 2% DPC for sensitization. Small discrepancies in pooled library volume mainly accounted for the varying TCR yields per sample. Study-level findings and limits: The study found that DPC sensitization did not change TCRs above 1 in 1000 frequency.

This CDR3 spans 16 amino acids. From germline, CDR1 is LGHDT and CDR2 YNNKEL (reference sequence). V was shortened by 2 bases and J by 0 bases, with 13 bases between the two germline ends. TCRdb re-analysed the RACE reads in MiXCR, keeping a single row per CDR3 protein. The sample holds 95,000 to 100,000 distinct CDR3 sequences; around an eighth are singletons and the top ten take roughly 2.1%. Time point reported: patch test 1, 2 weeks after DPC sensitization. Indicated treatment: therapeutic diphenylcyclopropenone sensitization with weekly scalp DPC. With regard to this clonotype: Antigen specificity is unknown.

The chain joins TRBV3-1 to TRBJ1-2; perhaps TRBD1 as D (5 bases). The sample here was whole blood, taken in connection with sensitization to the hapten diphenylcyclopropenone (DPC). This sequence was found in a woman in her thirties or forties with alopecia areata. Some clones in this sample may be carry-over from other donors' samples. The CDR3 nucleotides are TGTGCCAGCAGCCAATGGGACCGCCTAGCTAACTATGGCTACACCTTC. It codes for CASSQWDRLANYGYTF.